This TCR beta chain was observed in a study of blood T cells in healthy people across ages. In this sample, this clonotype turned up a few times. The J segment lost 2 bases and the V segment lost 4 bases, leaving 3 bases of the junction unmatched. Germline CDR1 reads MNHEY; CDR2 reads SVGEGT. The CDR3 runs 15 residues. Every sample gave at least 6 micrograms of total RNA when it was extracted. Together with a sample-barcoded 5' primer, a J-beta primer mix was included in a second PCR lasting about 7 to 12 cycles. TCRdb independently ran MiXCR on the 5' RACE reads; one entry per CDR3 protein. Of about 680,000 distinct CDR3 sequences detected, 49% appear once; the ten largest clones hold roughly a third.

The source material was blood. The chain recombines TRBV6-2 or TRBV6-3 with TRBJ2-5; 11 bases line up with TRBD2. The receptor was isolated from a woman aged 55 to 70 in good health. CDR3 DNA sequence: TGTGCCAGCAGTTCGGGACTAGCGGAGCAAGAGACCCAGTACTTC. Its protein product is CASSSGLAEQETQYF.